What follows are 20 T cell receptor beta chains derived from one specimen sequenced in a study of neurological immune-mediated disorders (dated by TCRdb to between 2018 and 2021). Library method: 5' RACE. TCRdb shows the sequencer as Illumina HiSeq 2500. Starting from the raw public reads, TCRdb applied fastp trimming at Q25, assembled clones with MiXCR and retained in-frame beta chains. All rows with the same CDR3 protein become a single entry with the most common DNA and genes. In this sample the table shows around 47,000 distinct CDR3 sequences, about 13% of which occur a single time. Of the sample, roughly 1.3% falls within the top ten clones. The sequenced sample consisted of PBMCs. The receptor set was obtained from a female donor in good health.

This clonotype was counted ten times or more. V is TRBV20-1 and J is TRBJ2-5; tentative D call: TRBD1 (6 bases). Germline V gives CDR1 DFQATT, CDR2 SNEGSKA (reference sequence). The CDR3 covers 15 residues. Trimming left V 2 bases short and J 5 bases short, with 18 bases between. As DNA, the CDR3 is TGCAGTGCTAGATCCGACTCTCAAAGGGGGGAGACCCAGTACTTC. The encoded protein is CSARSDSQRGETQYF.

This clonotype occurred many times. The chain couples TRBV20-1 to TRBJ1-3; the D is unclear. CDR1 and CDR2 from the germline V gene are DFQATT and SNEGSKA (reference sequence). V lost 6 bases and J lost 0, with 18 bases in between. The CDR3 covers 16 residues. CDR3 loop: CSALGPLGDSGNTIYF. Here the CDR3 DNA reads TGCAGTGCCCTTGGACCGCTCGGGGACTCTGGAAACACCATATATTTT.

This clonotype was counted ten times or more. This may come from a read error, since a much larger clone is one base off. V usage is TRBV29-1 and J usage is TRBJ2-6, with a weak D call TRBD1 (6 bases). The V gene's germline CDR1 is SQVTM and CDR2 ANQGSEA. The length of the CDR3 is 16 residues. Here the CDR3 DNA reads TGCAGCGCCGAGGCCAGGGGAAAGTTTGGGGTCAACGTCCTGACTTTC. Its translation: CSAEARGKFGVNVLTF.

This clonotype was observed at least ten times. The chain combines TRBV12-3 or TRBV12-4 with TRBJ1-1; 7 bases line up with TRBD1. V shed 5 bases, J shed 4 bases, and the junction held 1 base outside the gene matches. There are 12 residues in the CDR3. The CDR3 loop is CASSPGGTEAFF. For the CDR3, the DNA is TGTGCCAGCAGTCCAGGGGGCACTGAAGCTTTCTTT.

This clonotype was counted between two and nine times. The gene calls are TRBV7-8 and TRBJ2-7, with 9 bases fitting TRBD2. The V gene end was trimmed by 5 bases and the J gene end by 7 bases; junction bases not matched to a gene: 12. The germline CDR1 and CDR2 sequences are SGHVS and FQNEAQ. The CDR3 length is 15 residues. The DNA of the CDR3 is TGTGCCAGCAGCCTCCTGGTAGCGGGGGCGGGAGAGCAGTACTTC. Translated, it gives CASSLLVAGAGEQYF.

This clonotype appeared many times. V usage is TRBV24-1 and J usage is TRBJ1-5, with D hard to call. Germline V gene data show CDR1 as KGHDR and CDR2 as SFDVKD. V was shortened by 9 bases and J by 9 bases, with 17 bases between the two germline ends. The CDR3 is 13 residues long. CDR3 in amino acids: CATQWAPRGPQHF. The CDR3 DNA reads TGTGCCACCCAATGGGCCCCCCGAGGGCCCCAGCATTTT.

This clonotype showed up many times. The chain joins TRBV7-9 to TRBJ1-2; a weak D match, TRBD1 (6 bases). The CDR3 contains 14 residues. CDR1 SEHNR and CDR2 FQNEAQ come from the germline V gene (reference sequence). Trimming pared 5 bases from V and 4 bases from J, leaving 14 bases between. CDR3 in DNA: TGTGCCAGCAGCCCCCCGGGACATCTCTATGGCTACACCTTC. It translates to CASSPPGHLYGYTF.

This clonotype came up many times. This chain links TRBV10-3 with TRBJ2-3, with 7 bases fitting TRBD2. Germline loops: CDR1 ENHRY, CDR2 SYGVKD. The CDR3 has 13 residues. V lost 9 bases to trimming and J lost 0 bases; unmatched junction nucleotides: 3. In DNA, the CDR3 is TGTGCCATACTAGCGAAGAGCACAGATACGCAGTATTTT. It translates to CAILAKSTDTQYF.

This clonotype showed up many times. The chain combines TRBV20-1 with TRBJ2-3; TRBD2 aligns across 9 bases. The CDR3 covers 15 residues. V was clipped by 3 bases and J by 2 bases; unmatched bases: 6. Germline V gene data show CDR1 as DFQATT and CDR2 as SNEGSKA (reference sequence). CDR3 residues: CSASQAGGLTDTQYF. The CDR3 DNA follows: TGCAGTGCTAGCCAAGCGGGGGGCCTCACAGATACGCAGTATTTT.

This clonotype occurred many times. V gene TRBV12-3 or TRBV12-4 combines with J gene TRBJ2-3; D unclear. This CDR3 spans 16 amino acids. V shed 3 bases and J shed 4 bases, with 17 bases lying between them. In nucleotides, the CDR3 is TGTGCCAGCAGTTTTGGGCAGCTGGTACCGGCAGATACGCAGTATTTT. As protein: CASSFGQLVPADTQYF.

This clonotype appeared many times. Here the CDR3 reads CASSKVLQETQYF. The CDR3, as DNA: TGTGCCAGCAGCAAAGTACTCCAAGAGACCCAGTACTTC. The genes are TRBV21-1 and TRBJ2-5. TRBV21-1 is annotated as a pseudogene. The CDR3 runs 13 residues.

This clonotype is medium-sized by share. The rearrangement links TRBV12-3 or TRBV12-4 to TRBJ1-4; D is ambiguous. V lost 3 bases and J 8 bases, leaving 13 bases between the germline ends. CDR3 size: 14 residues. Here the CDR3 DNA reads TGTGCCAGCAGTTTTGGAGGTTCTAGGGAAAAACTGTTTTTT. It encodes CASSFGGSREKLFF.

Turning to this clonotype: A much bigger clone sits one base away, suggesting this may be a read error. This rearrangement joins TRBV7-9 to TRBJ1-1, with unresolved D. The CDR3 runs to 12 residues. Germline V gives CDR1 SEHNR, CDR2 FQNEAQ (reference sequence). The CDR3 region is CASAEGGTEGFF. CDR3 sequence (DNA): TGTGCCAGCGCGGAGGGAGGTACTGAAGGTTTCTTT.

This clonotype has at least ten counts. The chain has TRBV5-1 and TRBJ2-7; TRBD1 matches at 7 bases. Germline V CDR1 and CDR2: SGHRS, YFSETQ. The V gene end was trimmed by 4 bases and the J gene end by 7 bases; junction bases not matched to a gene: 14. The CDR3 extends over 15 amino acids. CDR3 coding DNA: TGCGCCAGCAGCCGGGTGGGGACAGAACTACGGGAGCAGTACTTC. Translating gives CASSRVGTELREQYF.

This clonotype was counted at least ten times. The chain couples TRBV5-1 to TRBJ1-1; no clear D. V was trimmed by 1 base and J by 7 bases, leaving 11 bases between them. CDR3 length: 13 amino acids. Germline V CDR1 and CDR2: SGHRS, YFSETQ. The CDR3 sequence: CASSLMALNEAFF. The CDR3 region has the DNA TGCGCCAGCAGCTTGATGGCCTTGAATGAAGCTTTCTTT.

This clonotype came up many times. The chain uses TRBV7-9 and TRBJ2-1; 11 nucleotides line up with TRBD1. V was clipped by 7 bases and J by 6 bases; unmatched bases: 11. CDR3 size: 16 residues. Germline CDR1 and CDR2: SEHNR and FQNEAQ (reference sequence). CDR3 in amino acids: CASTHLRTGGPNEQFF. The CDR3 coding sequence is TGTGCCAGCACGCACCTTAGGACAGGGGGCCCCAATGAGCAGTTCTTC.

By share, this clonotype counts as medium-sized. The gene calls are TRBV20-1 and TRBJ1-5; D is perhaps TRBD1 (6 bases). V gave up 5 bases and J gave up 7 bases, with 21 bases separating them. Germline lookup yields CDR1 DFQATT and CDR2 SNEGSKA (reference sequence). The CDR3 covers 15 residues. In nucleotides, the CDR3 is TGCAGTGCTTCGACGGGGGGCTCTCCGTACCAGCCCCAGCATTTT. It codes for CSASTGGSPYQPQHF.

This clonotype was seen ten or more times. V and J are TRBV5-1 and TRBJ2-7; D is ambiguous. The length of the CDR3 is 14 residues. In germline, CDR1 is SGHRS, CDR2 YFSETQ. Trimming shortened V by 4 bases and J by 0 bases, and 11 bases separated the two germline ends. CDR3 DNA sequence: TGCGCCAGCAGCCCGAGTTTTAGCTCCTACGAGCAGTACTTC. Translation gives CASSPSFSSYEQYF. Filled out from reference TRBV5-1 and TRBJ2-7, the complete variable domain reads KAGVTQTPRYLIKTRGQQVTLSCSPISGHRSVSWYQQTPGQGLQFLFEYFSETQRNKGNFPGRFSGRQFSNSRSEMNVSTLELGDSALYLCASSPSFSSYEQYFGPGTRLTVT.

This clonotype has a count of ten or more. The chain recombines TRBV5-1 with TRBJ2-5, with D perhaps matching TRBD1 or TRBD2 (6 bases each). Per germline, CDR1 SGHRS and CDR2 YFSETQ. Trimming shortened V by 2 bases and J by 4 bases, and 15 bases separated the two germline ends. The CDR3 is made up of 15 amino acids. CDR3 coding DNA: TGCGCCAGCAGCTTTGGTGGGGGGCGCGGAGAGACCCAGTACTTC. This codes for CASSFGGGRGETQYF.

This clonotype has a count of ten or more. The chain links TRBV10-3 to TRBJ1-1; no clear D. With 2 bases removed from V and 1 base from J, the gap between germline ends came to 2 bases. The CDR3 is 12 amino acids. Germline CDR1 reads ENHRY; CDR2 reads SYGVKD. CDR3 region: CAISEGNTEAFF. In DNA form, the CDR3 reads TGTGCCATCAGTGAGGGGAACACTGAAGCTTTCTTT.